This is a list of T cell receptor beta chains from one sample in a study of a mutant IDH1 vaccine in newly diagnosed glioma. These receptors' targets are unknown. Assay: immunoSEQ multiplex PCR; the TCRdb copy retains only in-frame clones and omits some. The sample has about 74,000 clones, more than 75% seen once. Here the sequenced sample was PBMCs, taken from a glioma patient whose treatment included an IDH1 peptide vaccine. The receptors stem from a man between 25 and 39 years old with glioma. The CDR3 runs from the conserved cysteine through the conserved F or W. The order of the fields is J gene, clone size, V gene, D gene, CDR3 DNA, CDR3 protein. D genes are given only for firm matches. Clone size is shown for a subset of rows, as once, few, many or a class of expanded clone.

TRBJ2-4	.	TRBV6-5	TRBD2	TGTGCCAGCAGTTACACCGGGACTAGCAATGACATTCAGTACTTC	CASSYTGTSNDIQYF
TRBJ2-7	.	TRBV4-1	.	TGCGCCAGCAGCCTTATAGGGGGATACGAGCAGTACTTC	CASSLIGGYEQYF
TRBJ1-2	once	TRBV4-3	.	TGCGCCAGCAGCCAGGAGGTGAGGAACTATGGCTACACCTTC	CASSQEVRNYGYTF
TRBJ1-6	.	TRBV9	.	TGTGCCAGCAGCGTACACGGCTCCGAGAATAATTCACCCCTCCACTTT	CASSVHGSENNSPLHF
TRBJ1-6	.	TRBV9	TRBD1	TGTGCCAGCAGCTTGAGGACAGGGAATTCACCCCTCCACTTT	CASSLRTGNSPLHF
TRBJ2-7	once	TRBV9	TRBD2	TGTGCCAGCAGCCCTAGCGGGGGACGGAGCACCGAGCAGTACTTC	CASSPSGGRSTEQYF
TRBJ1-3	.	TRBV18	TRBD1	TGTGCCAGCTCAGAAAACAGGGGTGCCTCCGGAAACACCATATATTTT	CASSENRGASGNTIYF
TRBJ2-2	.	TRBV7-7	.	TGTGCCAGCAGCCAGACACAGTTTTTTGGGGAGCTGTTTTTT	CASSQTQFFGELFF
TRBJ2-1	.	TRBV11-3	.	TGTGCCAGCAGCGGGGTCTCGGCCGAGCAGTTCTTC	CASSGVSAEQFF
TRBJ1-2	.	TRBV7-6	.	TGTGCCAGCAGCACAGGGACTAGCTACACCTTC	CASSTGTSYTF
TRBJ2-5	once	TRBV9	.	TGTGCCAGCAGCGTAGTAGGGGTTCAAGGAGAGACCCAGTACTTC	CASSVVGVQGETQYF
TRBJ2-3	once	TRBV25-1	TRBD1	TGTGCCAGCAGTGAATATGGAGGGACAGGGACAGATACGCAGTATTTT	CASSEYGGTGTDTQYF
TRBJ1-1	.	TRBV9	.	TGTGCCAGCAGCGCTTACATGACAGGGAACACTGAAGCTTTCTTT	CASSAYMTGNTEAFF
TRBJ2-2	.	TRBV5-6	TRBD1	TGTGCCAGCAGCTTTGACAGGGGAAAGGCCGGGGAGCTGTTTTTT	CASSFDRGKAGELFF
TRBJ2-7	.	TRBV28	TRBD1	TGTGCCAGCAGTTTGGGACAGGGGCCCCACGAGCAGTACTTC	CASSLGQGPHEQYF
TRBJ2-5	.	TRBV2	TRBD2	TGTGCCACCCAGACTAGCGGGGGGCCCAACCGGGAGACCCAGTACTTC	CATQTSGGPNRETQYF
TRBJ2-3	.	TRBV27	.	TGTGCCAGCAGTTTACGGGGAGATACGCAGTATTTT	CASSLRGDTQYF
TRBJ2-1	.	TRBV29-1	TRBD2	TGCAGCGGACTTAGCGGGGGGGGATACAATGAGCAGTTCTTC	CSGLSGGGYNEQFF
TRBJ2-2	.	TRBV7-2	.	TGTGCCAGCAGCTCCAGGCGGGGGCAGGGCGGGGAGCTGTTTTTT	CASSSRRGQGGELFF
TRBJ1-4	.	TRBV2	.	TGTGCCAGCAGTGAGCAGGACACATTTGAAAAACTGTTTTTT	CASSEQDTFEKLFF
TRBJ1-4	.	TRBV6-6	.	TGTGCCAGCAGTTACTCGCCGGGGTATTACCATGAAAAACTGTTTTTT	CASSYSPGYYHEKLFF
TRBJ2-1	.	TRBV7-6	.	TGTGCCAGCAGCTACGGTGATGGGGTGCAGTTCTTC	CASSYGDGVQFF
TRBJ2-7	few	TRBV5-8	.	TGTGCCAGCAGCCCGCCAACAACGTTTTCCTACGAGCAGTACTTC	CASSPPTTFSYEQYF
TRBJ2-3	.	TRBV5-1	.	TGCGCCAGCAGCTTGGTGGGCAGGGGTTCTGGGGAAGATACGCAGTATTTT	CASSLVGRGSGEDTQYF
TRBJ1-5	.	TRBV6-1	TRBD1	TGTGCCAGCAGTGAAGGGACAGGGGGCCCGTATAGCAATCAGCCCCAGCATTTT	CASSEGTGGPYSNQPQHF
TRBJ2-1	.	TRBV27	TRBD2	TGTGCCAGCAGCTCCTTACTAGCGGGAGGTTCACCCTACAATGAGCAGTTCTTC	CASSSLLAGGSPYNEQFF
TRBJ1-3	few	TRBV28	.	TGTGCCAGCAGTCTCCCGACCTCGTTAGGGGACGGAAACACCATATATTTT	CASSLPTSLGDGNTIYF
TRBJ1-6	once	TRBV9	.	TGTGCCAGCAGCGTAGGCGGACACATTTCACCCCTCCACTTT	CASSVGGHISPLHF
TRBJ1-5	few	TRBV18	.	TGTGCCAGCTCTATGGCGAGATCAGAGAATCAGCCCCAGCATTTT	CASSMARSENQPQHF
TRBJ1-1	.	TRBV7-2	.	TGTGCCAGCAGCTTAGGGACAGTCACTGAAGCTTTCTTT	CASSLGTVTEAFF
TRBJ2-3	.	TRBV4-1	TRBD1	TGCGCCAGCAGCCAAGATTCCCCGGGACAGGGGAGAGATACGCAGTATTTT	CASSQDSPGQGRDTQYF
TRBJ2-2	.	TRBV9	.	TGTGCCAGCAGCGTAGGGAGTACCGGGGAGCTGTTTTTT	CASSVGSTGELFF
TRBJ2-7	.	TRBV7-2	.	TGTGCCAGCAGCTTAGCTAGCGGTCCCTACGAGCAGTACTTC	CASSLASGPYEQYF
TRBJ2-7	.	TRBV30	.	TGTGCCTGGAGTGTACCTCATGGCGAGCAGTACTTC	CAWSVPHGEQYF
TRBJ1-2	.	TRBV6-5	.	TGTGCCAGCAGTGCCTCGACAGTGGGGGACGGCTACACCTTC	CASSASTVGDGYTF
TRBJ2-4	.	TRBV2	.	TGTGCCAGCAGTGAATGGGCGCTAAACATTCAGTACTTC	CASSEWALNIQYF
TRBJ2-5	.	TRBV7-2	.	TGTGCCAGCAGCCCGAGGTGGGCGCAAGAGACCCAGTACTTC	CASSPRWAQETQYF
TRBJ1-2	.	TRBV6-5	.	TGTGCCAGCAGCCCCGGGACTTACTATGGCTACACCTTC	CASSPGTYYGYTF
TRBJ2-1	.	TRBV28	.	TGTGCCAGCAGTTCGTGGACAGTGGAGCAGTTCTTC	CASSSWTVEQFF
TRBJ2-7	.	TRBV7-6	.	TGTGCCAGCAGCTTCAGGGGGGGCGCTTACGAGCAGTACTTC	CASSFRGGAYEQYF
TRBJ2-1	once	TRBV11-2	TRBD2	TGTGCCAGCAGCTTACTTAGCGGGGGAGGCTTTAATGAGCAGTTCTTC	CASSLLSGGGFNEQFF
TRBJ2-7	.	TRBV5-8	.	TGTGCCAGCAGCTTGGCTGGACGGTCCTACGAGCAGTACTTC	CASSLAGRSYEQYF
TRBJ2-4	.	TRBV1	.	TGCACCAGCAGCCCCCGACTAGCGGTGATAGCCAAAAACATTCAGTACTTC	CTSSPRLAVIAKNIQYF
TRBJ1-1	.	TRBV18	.	TGTGCCAGCTCACCACGCATGAACACTGAAGCTTTCTTT	CASSPRMNTEAFF
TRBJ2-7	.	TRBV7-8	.	TGTGCCACAAAATTAGGGGGAGGGTCCTACGAGCAGTACTTC	CATKLGGGSYEQYF
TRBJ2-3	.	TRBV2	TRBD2	TGTGCCAGCAGTGGATTAGCGGGGCTGGGCACAGATACGCAGTATTTT	CASSGLAGLGTDTQYF
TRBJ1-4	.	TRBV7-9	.	TGTGCCAGCAGCCCACCCCGGCGACAGAATAATGAAAAACTGTTTTTT	CASSPPRRQNNEKLFF
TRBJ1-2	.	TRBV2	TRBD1	TGTGCCAGCAGTATTGTACAGGGGGCGCCGGATGGCTACACCTTC	CASSIVQGAPDGYTF
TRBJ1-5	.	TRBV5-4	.	TGTGCCAGCAGCCTGGATGCCGGGACGGAGAATCAGCCCCAGCATTTT	CASSLDAGTENQPQHF
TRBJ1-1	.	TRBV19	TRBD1	TGTGCCAGTAGTCTACAGGGGGGTCGAACTGAAGCTTTCTTT	CASSLQGGRTEAFF
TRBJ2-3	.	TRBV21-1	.	TGTGCCAGCAGCATAATCCGGGGAGGCACAGATACGCAGTATTTT	CASSIIRGGTDTQYF
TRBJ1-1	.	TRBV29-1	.	TGCAGCGCCTCGGAGGGGGTAGGCACTGAAGCTTTCTTT	CSASEGVGTEAFF
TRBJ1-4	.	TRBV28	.	TGTGCCAGCAGTTTGGGGGTGGCTAATGAAAAACTGTTTTTT	CASSLGVANEKLFF
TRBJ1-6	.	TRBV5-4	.	TGTGCCAGCAGCTTGGTGGTTGGGAGGGGGGTCAATTCACCCCTCCACTTT	CASSLVVGRGVNSPLHF
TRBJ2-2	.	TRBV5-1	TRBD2	TGCGCCAGCAGCCACCGGACTAGCGGGAGGGGTACCGGGGAGCTGTTTTTT	CASSHRTSGRGTGELFF
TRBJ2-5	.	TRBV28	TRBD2	TGTGCCAGCAGTCGTTATAGCGGGAGTAAACAAGAGACCCAGTACTTC	CASSRYSGSKQETQYF
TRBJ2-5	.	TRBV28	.	TGTGCCAGCAGTTTAATCGGACCTACGTACCAAGAGACCCAGTACTTC	CASSLIGPTYQETQYF
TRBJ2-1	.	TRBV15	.	TGTGCCACCAGCAGAGTGGGGTTGAATGAGCAGTTCTTC	CATSRVGLNEQFF
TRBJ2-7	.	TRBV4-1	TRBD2	TGCGCCAGCAGCCAATCGGTGAGCGGGAGAAGCAACGAGCAGTACTTC	CASSQSVSGRSNEQYF